Each of the 12 T cell receptor beta chains below was sequenced from the same sample in a study of cytomegalovirus exposure and HLA in healthy donors. The study ran its PCR with 60 Vbeta and 13 Jbeta primers. The protocol was immunoSEQ multiplex PCR, while the TCRdb copy is restricted to in-frame clones and leaves out a portion. The listing contains 150,000 or so clones. Sequenced sample: PBMCs. The source of these receptors is a young man in good health and CMV-seronegative.

The rearrangement uses TRBV18 and TRBJ2-1; 10 bases match TRBD2. Germline V gives CDR1 KGHSH, CDR2 LQKENI. V lost 3 bases, J lost 9 bases, and 8 bases stayed unmatched. This CDR3 is built from 15 residues. This CDR3 is CASSPLAGVAGEQFF. The CDR3 DNA is TGTGCCAGCTCACCCCTAGCGGGAGTTGCCGGTGAGCAGTTCTTC.

This rearrangement joins TRBV7-2 to TRBJ2-7, with unresolved D. CDR1 is SGHTA and CDR2 is FQGNSA in the germline V gene. The CDR3 is made up of 13 amino acids. V shed 5 bases and J shed 5 bases, with 13 bases lying between them. Here the CDR3 DNA reads TGTGCCAGCAGCCCCTCGCGAGGCGACGAGCAGTACTTC. It translates to CASSPSRGDEQYF. Looking up the rest from reference TRBV7-2 and TRBJ2-7 gives the full variable domain: GAGVSQSPSNKVTEKGKDVELRCDPISGHTALYWYRQSLGQGLEFLIYFQGNSAPDKSGLPSDRFSAERTGGSVSTLTIQRTQQEDSAVYLCASSPSRGDEQYFGPGTRLTVT.

J is TRBJ2-1 and V is TRBV10-3; D perhaps matches TRBD2 (6 bases). Trimming left V 6 bases short and J 5 bases short, with 11 bases between. Germline CDR1 reads ENHRY; CDR2 reads SYGVKD. The CDR3 is 13 residues long. CDR3 bases: TGTGCCATCAGGGGCGCGGGAAACAATGAGCAGTTCTTC. Residues: CAIRGAGNNEQFF.

The chain employs TRBV4-1 and TRBJ2-3, with a weak D call TRBD2 (5 bases). Germline V gene lookup returns CDR1 MGHRA and CDR2 YSYEKL. The V and J ends lost 3 bases and 5 bases respectively, with 6 bases between them. The CDR3 is 12 amino acids. The CDR3 coding sequence is TGCGCCAGCAGCCATCGGGGAGATACGCAGTATTTT. It codes for CASSHRGDTQYF.

The genes are TRBV4-2 and TRBJ1-2; unclear D gene. Germline V gene sequence: CDR1 LGHNA, CDR2 YNFKEQ. Trimming removed 1 base from V and 7 bases from J, with 10 bases in between. The CDR3 spans 13 residues. The CDR3 loop reads CASSQGVWSGYTF. The CDR3 coding sequence is TGTGCCAGCAGCCAAGGGGTTTGGAGTGGCTACACCTTC.

The genes are TRBV4-3 and TRBJ2-7; D is undetermined. V was cut by 0 bases and J by 6 bases, with 9 bases left in between. Germline CDR1 reads LGHNA; CDR2 reads YSLEER. CDR3 length equals 13 residues. The CDR3: CASSQDPRREQYF. The CDR3 DNA reads as TGCGCCAGCAGCCAAGATCCGAGGCGCGAGCAGTACTTC.

The V and J genes are TRBV19 and TRBJ2-7, with D perhaps matching TRBD2 (5 bases). The CDR3 has 12 residues. Trimming took off 6 bases at V and 4 bases at J, with 10 bases between the two ends. Germline V gene data show CDR1 as LNHDA and CDR2 as SQIVND (reference sequence). The CDR3 spells CASSLREYEQYF. The CDR3, as DNA: TGTGCCAGTAGCCTGAGGGAATACGAGCAGTACTTC.

J is TRBJ2-7 and V is TRBV4-2; maybe TRBD2 (6 bases). Deletions cut 5 bases from V and 4 bases from J, with 18 bases between. Per germline, CDR1 LGHNA and CDR2 YNFKEQ. There are 15 residues in the CDR3. The CDR3 is CASSLNPGTHYEQYF. DNA of the CDR3: TGTGCCAGCAGCTTAAATCCCGGGACTCATTACGAGCAGTACTTC.

The genes are TRBV7-9 and TRBJ2-1; TRBD2 might be the D (6 bases). The CDR3 consists of 14 residues. The germline gives CDR1 SEHNR, CDR2 FQNEAQ (reference sequence). V gave up 9 bases and J gave up 5 bases, with 17 bases separating them. CDR3 loop: CASEPGLANNEQFF. CDR3 nucleotides: TGTGCCAGTGAACCGGGACTGGCTAACAATGAGCAGTTCTTC.

The chain has TRBV6-5 and TRBJ2-7; the D gene is possibly TRBD1 (6 bases). Germline CDR1 and CDR2: MNHEY and SVGAGI. Trimming removed 2 bases from V and 4 bases from J, with 15 bases in between. CDR3 length equals 15 residues. The CDR3 nucleotides read TGTGCCAGCAGTTACGGATCCCAAACAGGGTACGAGCAGTACTTC. Translated, it gives CASSYGSQTGYEQYF.

The chain employs TRBV29-1 and TRBJ1-2, with D possibly TRBD1 on 5 matching bases. Trimming removed 1 base from V and 4 bases from J, with 13 bases in between. This CDR3 comprises 14 residues. Germline CDR1 reads SQVTM; CDR2 reads ANQGSEA. The CDR3: CSVEGLGVPYGYTF. The CDR3 DNA reads TGCAGCGTTGAAGGTTTAGGGGTTCCCTATGGCTACACCTTC.

The V and J genes are TRBV5-1 and TRBJ2-7; possible D gene TRBD1, 6 bases. Trimming removed 3 bases at V and 7 bases at J, with 23 bases between. Germline CDR1 SGHRS, CDR2 YFSETQ. The CDR3 is 16 residues long. CDR3 amino acids: CASSSTFPGHPGEQYF. CDR3 bases: TGCGCCAGCAGCTCAACCTTTCCGGGACACCCTGGGGAGCAGTACTTC.